These 30 T cell receptor beta chains came from one sample sequenced in a study of identical twins. TCRdb itself ran the 5' RACE reads through MiXCR, one entry per CDR3 protein. The table shows fewer than 900,000 distinct CDR3 sequences, with about 20% occurring only once. The data were also submitted as part of a second study, on T cells expressing NK-cell markers.

Material for sequencing was PBMCs. All receptors come from a woman in her late teens or twenties in good health.

The V gene is TRBV5-1, the J gene TRBJ2-3; perhaps TRBD1 as D (5 bases). With the DNA end fitting TRBJ1-5 better, the J assignment may be wrong. The CDR3 is 14 residues long. The V gene's germline CDR1 is SGHRS and CDR2 YFSETQ. CDR3 loop: CASSSRQTTDTQHF. CDR3 coding DNA: TGCGCCAGCAGCTCCCGACAGACCACAGATACGCAGCATTTT.

The J gene is TRBJ1-5, the V gene TRBV6-1; a possible D gene is TRBD1 (6 bases). Trimming stripped 2 bases from V and 2 bases from J, with 10 bases between. There are 15 residues in the CDR3. Germline lookup yields CDR1 MNHNS and CDR2 SASEGT. The CDR3 spells CASSEQGMGNQPQHF. As DNA, the CDR3 is TGTGCCAGCAGTGAACAGGGGATGGGCAATCAGCCCCAGCATTTT.

This rearrangement joins TRBV20-1 to TRBJ2-7; D is ambiguous. CDR3 length: 13 amino acids. The germline CDR1 and CDR2 sequences are DFQATT and SNEGSKA (reference sequence). V lost 0 bases to trimming and J lost 10 bases, with 16 bases between them. The chain's CDR3 is CSARDLGPKVQYF. Here the CDR3 DNA reads TGCAGTGCTAGAGATCTTGGCCCGAAGGTCCAGTACTTC.

This clonotype was found once. The V call is TRBV5-1, the J call TRBJ2-5, with D possibly matching TRBD1 (6 bases). CDR1 SGHRS and CDR2 YFSETQ come from the germline V gene. With 1 base removed from V and 4 bases from J, the gap between germline ends came to 14 bases. This CDR3 is built from 15 residues. The CDR3: CASSLPLPGVETQYF. The CDR3 DNA reads TGCGCCAGCAGCTTGCCCCTACCAGGGGTAGAGACCCAGTACTTC. Full variable domain (rest looked up from reference TRBV5-1 and TRBJ2-5): KAGVTQTPRYLIKTRGQQVTLSCSPISGHRSVSWYQQTPGQGLQFLFEYFSETQRNKGNFPGRFSGRQFSNSRSEMNVSTLELGDSALYLCASSLPLPGVETQYFGPGTRLLVL.

Comments on this clonotype: The junction departs from the called germline gene at one end, perhaps through a read error. This chain links TRBV12-3 or TRBV12-4 with TRBJ2-3; tentatively, D is TRBD1 or TRBD2 (5 bases each). This CDR3 is built from 13 residues. DNA of the CDR3: TGTACCAGCAGCCTAGCAGGGACAGATACGCAGTATTTT. Translated: CTSSLAGTDTQYF.

The CDR3 nucleotides read TGTGCCAGCTCACCAAGATTGGAGACCCAGTACTTC. It encodes CASSPRLETQYF. The chain has TRBV18 and TRBJ2-5; D is ambiguous. The V end lost 2 bases, the J end lost 5 bases, and 6 bases lay between the germline ends. CDR1 is KGHSH, CDR2 LQKENI, per germline. The length of the CDR3 is 12 residues.

This clonotype was counted a few times. The chain joins TRBV5-8 to TRBJ2-5; 9 bases fit TRBD1. This CDR3 has 16 residues. Per germline, CDR1 SGHTS and CDR2 YDEGEE. V was clipped by 0 bases and J by 5 bases; unmatched bases: 8. In DNA form, the CDR3 reads TGTGCCAGCAGCTTGGCCTTGACAGGGGGAACGGAGACCCAGTACTTC. This codes for CASSLALTGGTETQYF.

There are many counts of this clonotype. This chain links TRBV4-3 with TRBJ2-1, with D hard to call. Germline assignment: CDR1 LGHNA and CDR2 YSLEER. The CDR3 length is 13 residues. V was pared by 0 bases and J by 7 bases, with 7 bases between. For the CDR3, the DNA is TGCGCCAGCAGCCAAGAACGGCAGAATGAGCAGTTCTTC. This codes for CASSQERQNEQFF.

The CDR3 reads CASSVGNTNEKLFF. CDR3 nucleotide sequence: TGTGCCAGCAGTGTAGGGAACACTAATGAAAAACTGTTTTTT. The J gene is TRBJ1-4, the V gene TRBV2; no clear D gene. V lost 4 bases and J lost 2, with 8 bases in between. CDR1 and CDR2 (germline): SNHLY, FYNNEI. The CDR3 runs to 14 residues. Supplemented by reference TRBV2 and TRBJ1-4, the full variable domain reads EPEVTQTPSHQVTQMGQEVILRCVPISNHLYFYWYRQILGQKVEFLVSFYNNEISEKSEIFDDQFSVERPDGSNFTLKIRSTKLEDSAMYFCASSVGNTNEKLFFGSGTQLSVL.

The chain recombines TRBV5-1 with TRBJ2-3, with a tentative D call TRBD1 (6 bases). The CDR3 consists of 17 residues. Germline assignment: CDR1 SGHRS and CDR2 YFSETQ. Trimming shortened V by 1 base and J by 3 bases, and 18 bases separated the two germline ends. This CDR3 is CASSLPRPQGRTDTQYF. The CDR3 nucleotides read TGCGCCAGCAGCTTGCCGAGGCCCCAGGGGCGAACAGATACGCAGTATTTT. Complete variable domain (other parts from reference TRBV5-1 and TRBJ2-3): KAGVTQTPRYLIKTRGQQVTLSCSPISGHRSVSWYQQTPGQGLQFLFEYFSETQRNKGNFPGRFSGRQFSNSRSEMNVSTLELGDSALYLCASSLPRPQGRTDTQYFGPGTRLTVL.

The V call is TRBV7-9, the J call TRBJ1-5, with 7 bases aligning to TRBD1. This CDR3 comprises 16 residues. Looked up from germline, CDR1 is SEHNR and CDR2 is FQNEAQ (reference sequence). V lost 5 bases to trimming and J lost 3 bases; unmatched junction nucleotides: 10. CDR3 in amino acids: CASSPSQGQTNQPQHF. For the CDR3, the DNA is TGTGCCAGCAGCCCCTCCCAGGGACAGACCAATCAGCCCCAGCATTTT.

CDR3 nucleotides: TGCAGTGCTAGGTATGGGGCGGGCGTGCCCCAGCATTTT. The encoded protein is CSARYGAGVPQHF. V usage is TRBV20-1 and J usage is TRBJ1-5, with a possible D match to TRBD1 (5 bases). The CDR3 spans 13 residues. With 3 bases removed from V and 9 bases from J, the gap between germline ends came to 15 bases. CDR1 and CDR2 (germline): DFQATT, SNEGSKA (reference sequence).

The chain recombines TRBV10-3 with TRBJ2-3, with D unclear. V gave up 8 bases and J gave up 6 bases, with 6 bases separating them. Germline-derived CDR1 and CDR2 are ENHRY and SYGVKD. The CDR3 totals 10 residues. CDR3 amino acids: CAIGTDTQYF. CDR3 DNA sequence: TGTGCCATCGGTACGGATACGCAGTATTTT.

This chain uses TRBV24-1 with TRBJ2-3; D not resolved. V was pared by 2 bases and J by 7 bases, with 6 bases between. The germline gives CDR1 KGHDR, CDR2 SFDVKD. The CDR3 loop spans 12 amino acids. For the CDR3, the DNA is TGTGCCACCAGTGATTGGGGTCATACGCAGTATTTT. This encodes CATSDWGHTQYF.

This clonotype was detected a few times. The CDR3 DNA reads as TGCAGTGCTAGACCGGGACTAGCGGGGTTATTTTACAATGAGCAGTTCTTC. Its protein is CSARPGLAGLFYNEQFF. This chain uses TRBV20-1 with TRBJ2-1, with TRBD2 matching 13 bases. CDR1 and CDR2 from the germline V gene are DFQATT and SNEGSKA (reference sequence). CDR3 length: 17 residues. V lost 2 bases to trimming and J lost 4 bases; unmatched junction nucleotides: 8.

This chain links TRBV9 with TRBJ2-4, with D possibly TRBD2 on 6 matching bases. The CDR3 loop spans 17 amino acids. Per the germline V gene, CDR1 is SGDLS and CDR2 is YYNGEE. V dropped 0 bases and J dropped 0 bases, with 13 bases sitting between them. CDR3 sequence (DNA): TGTGCCAGCAGCGTAGTGGCGGGGAGACTAGCCAAAAACATTCAGTACTTC. This codes for CASSVVAGRLAKNIQYF.

There are a few counts of this clonotype. CDR3 bases: TGTGCCAGCAGTTACTCGCCCGGGACCCCAGACAATGAGCAGTTCTTC. It encodes CASSYSPGTPDNEQFF. The chain links TRBV6-5 to TRBJ2-1, with D tentatively TRBD1 or TRBD2 (5 bases each). Germline V gives CDR1 MNHEY, CDR2 SVGAGI. CDR3 length: 16 amino acids. Trimming left V 0 bases short and J 5 bases short, with 14 bases between.

The chain recombines TRBV6-1 with TRBJ2-7, with 12 bases matching TRBD2. Germline-derived CDR1 and CDR2 are MNHNS and SASEGT. This CDR3 comprises 14 residues. The trim removed 5 bases at V and 7 bases at J, leaving 6 bases unmatched. CDR3 in amino acids: CASSRLAGAWEQYF. The CDR3, as DNA: TGTGCCAGCAGTCGACTAGCGGGAGCGTGGGAGCAGTACTTC.

This clonotype was detected once. This sequence joins TRBV12-3 or TRBV12-4 and TRBJ2-7; D is perhaps TRBD2 (6 bases). Trimming stripped 5 bases from V and 0 bases from J, with 11 bases between. This CDR3 has 14 residues. The CDR3 coding sequence is TGTGCCAGCAGTGCGGGACGCCGCTCCTACGAGCAGTACTTC. Protein product: CASSAGRRSYEQYF.

Only one count was recorded for this clonotype. The chain combines TRBV11-3 with TRBJ2-1, with D maybe TRBD1 (6 bases). Trimming cost V 2 bases and J 6 bases, with 17 bases left between them. CDR3 size: 16 residues. In germline, CDR1 is SGHNT, CDR2 YENEEA. The CDR3 region is CASSLPHMTGGNEQFF. CDR3 in DNA: TGTGCCAGCAGCTTACCTCACATGACAGGCGGCAATGAGCAGTTCTTC. Combining the CDR3 with reference TRBV11-3 and TRBJ2-1 gives the whole variable domain EAGVVQSPRYKIIEKKQPVAFWCNPISGHNTLYWYLQNLGQGPELLIRYENEEAVDDSQLPKDRFSAERLKGVDSTLKIQPAELGDSAVYLCASSLPHMTGGNEQFFGPGTRLTVL.

This clonotype was picked up a small number of times. V is TRBV20-1 and J is TRBJ2-1; 14 bases fit TRBD2. Losses at the gene ends were 6 bases for V and 10 bases for J; bases not matched to a gene: 14. The germline CDR1 and CDR2 sequences are DFQATT and SNEGSKA (reference sequence). The CDR3 is made up of 16 amino acids. CDR3 nucleotides: TGCAGTGCCCCTCCCGGGACTAGCGGGAGTTTGATGGAGCAGTTCTTC. It is translated as CSAPPGTSGSLMEQFF.

The chain is built from TRBV7-8 and TRBJ2-1; TRBD2 aligns across 10 bases. CDR1 and CDR2 (germline): SGHVS, FQNEAQ. The CDR3 has 16 amino acids. J lost 8 bases, V lost 1 base, and 8 bases had no gene match. The CDR3, as DNA: TGTGCCAGCAGCTTAGTTACTAGCGGGATTAAGGATGAGCAGTTCTTC. Its protein product is CASSLVTSGIKDEQFF.

This clonotype has more than one count but fewer than ten. V is TRBV10-2 and J is TRBJ2-2; no clear D. Trimming removed 4 bases from V and 3 bases from J, with 12 bases in between. The CDR3 length is 15 residues. CDR1 and CDR2 from the germline V gene are WSHSY and SAAADI. The CDR3 coding sequence is TGCGCCAGCAGTGCTGGGGATTTCGACACCGGGGAGCTGTTTTTT. As protein: CASSAGDFDTGELFF.

The chain is built from TRBV12-3 or TRBV12-4 and TRBJ2-5; no firm D call. The CDR3 runs to 12 residues. V gave up 6 bases and J gave up 5 bases, with 10 bases separating them. The CDR3 sequence: CASSMPWETQYF. DNA for the CDR3: TGTGCCAGCAGCATGCCATGGGAGACCCAGTACTTC.

This clonotype was found a few times. This rearrangement joins TRBV7-2 to TRBJ1-1; perhaps TRBD1 as D (6 bases). This CDR3 has 14 residues. Trimming shortened V by 2 bases and J by 4 bases, and 11 bases separated the two germline ends. The germline V gene encodes CDR1 SGHTA and CDR2 FQGNSA. The DNA for the CDR3 is TGTGCCAGCAGCTTAAGGGGGACGGGCACTGAAGCTTTCTTT. Translated: CASSLRGTGTEAFF.

J is TRBJ2-1 and V is TRBV9; D is ambiguous. The CDR3 is made up of 19 amino acids. The V end lost 2 bases, the J end lost 2 bases, and 23 bases lay between the germline ends. Germline CDR1 and CDR2: SGDLS and YYNGEE. The CDR3 region has the DNA TGTGCCAGCAGCGTGGGCCCCCACGGCCAGCCTAGGGCCTACAATGAGCAGTTCTTC. Translated: CASSVGPHGQPRAYNEQFF.

In this sample, this clonotype turned up many times. This chain links TRBV5-1 with TRBJ1-1, with 8 bases identical to TRBD1. Losses at the gene ends were 3 bases for V and 1 base for J; bases not matched to a gene: 2. Per germline, CDR1 SGHRS and CDR2 YFSETQ. The CDR3 spans 14 residues. CDR3 residues: CASSSGTGNTEAFF. The CDR3 DNA follows: TGCGCCAGCAGCTCCGGGACAGGGAACACTGAAGCTTTCTTT.

This clonotype was detected only a few times. V usage is TRBV15 and J usage is TRBJ2-7; 8 positions match TRBD1. V trimming: 0 bases; J trimming: 3 bases; junction bases outside the gene matches: 13. Germline V lookup: CDR1 LNHNV, CDR2 YYDKDF (reference sequence). This CDR3 has 18 residues. The CDR3 region is CATSRDNAGRTGFYEQYF. In DNA form, the CDR3 reads TGTGCCACCAGCAGAGATAATGCAGGGAGGACAGGGTTCTACGAGCAGTACTTC.

The chain has TRBV5-1 and TRBJ1-1; maybe TRBD1 (5 bases). The CDR3 has 16 residues. The V gene's germline CDR1 is SGHRS and CDR2 YFSETQ. With 2 bases removed from V and 6 bases from J, the gap between germline ends came to 20 bases. CDR3 bases: TGCGCCAGCAGCTTACGGGTGGGGCAGGGAACTTCTGAAGCTTTCTTT. This codes for CASSLRVGQGTSEAFF.

This clonotype was found a few times. This chain uses TRBV7-9 with TRBJ1-1; perhaps TRBD1 as D (5 bases). The CDR3 extends over 17 amino acids. V was shortened by 6 bases and J by 0 bases, with 20 bases between the two germline ends. Looked up from germline, CDR1 is SEHNR and CDR2 is FQNEAQ (reference sequence). The CDR3 is CASRPPRGTSMNTEAFF. The CDR3 nucleotides are TGTGCCAGCAGACCACCCCGCGGGACGTCTATGAACACTGAAGCTTTCTTT.